This T cell receptor (beta chain) is from a study of cytotoxic CD8 clonotypes in ibrutinib-treated CLL. Concerning this clone: One end of the junction does not line up with germline, which may come from a read error.

The assay was immunoSEQ multiplex PCR, and TCRdb's table has in-frame clones only and misses some. In the table there are about 84,000 clones, around 83% of which are singletons. This CDR3 contains 15 residues. CDR1 is MGHRA and CDR2 is YSYEKL in the germline V gene. The J gene is TRBJ1-5, the V gene TRBV4-1; D unresolved. This TCR derives from a human donor with chronic lymphocytic leukemia. The starting material was PBMCs, obtained before ibrutinib treatment. CDR3 sequence reads: CASSQVAGPNQSQHF. The CDR3 bases are TGCGCCAGCAGCCAAGTGGCAGGACCAAATCAGTCCCAGCATTTT.